These 12 T cell receptor beta chains came from one sample sequenced in a study of T cell responses to AZD1222 COVID-19 vaccine. This table comes from immunoSEQ multiplex PCR, and its TCRdb copy is limited to in-frame clones, with some not included. The sample carries about 130,000 clones, 80% to 90% recorded once. This specimen was peripheral blood, taken on day 0 of AZD1222 vaccination. The receptor set was obtained from an adult in good health.

This clone is categorized as medium-sized. This chain uses TRBV6-4 with TRBJ2-3; 10 bases are a match to TRBD2. After removal of 4 bases from V and 0 bases from J, the junction contained 1 base not matched to a gene. Germline CDR1 is MRHNA and CDR2 is SNTAGT. This CDR3 is 15 amino acids long. The CDR3 loop reads CASSGLAGSTDTQYF. CDR3 nucleotide sequence: TGTGCCAGCAGTGGACTAGCGGGTAGCACAGATACGCAGTATTTT.

V usage is TRBV7-3 and J usage is TRBJ2-3, with TRBD1 as a possible D gene (5 bases). V was clipped by 4 bases and J by 2 bases, with 16 bases between them. The germline CDR1 and CDR2 sequences are SGHTA and FQGTGA. CDR3 length equals 16 residues. As DNA, the CDR3 is TGTGCCAGCAGCTCCCATGGACACCGAACCACAGATACGCAGTATTTT. Translating gives CASSSHGHRTTDTQYF.

The genes are TRBV29-1 and TRBJ2-1; 12 positions agree with TRBD2. Trimming removed 6 bases from V and 9 bases from J; junction bases left unmatched: 15. Germline V gene sequence: CDR1 SQVTM, CDR2 ANQGSEA. The length of the CDR3 is 16 residues. CDR3 in DNA: TGCAGCGTCGCCCCTAGCGGGAGGGCCGTAGGAGGTGAGCAGTTCTTC. Protein product: CSVAPSGRAVGGEQFF.

The chain employs TRBV7-2 and TRBJ1-5, with TRBD1 as a possible D gene (6 bases). CDR1 and CDR2 (germline): SGHTA, FQGNSA. The CDR3 length is 15 residues. Trimming took 1 base from V and 4 from J, leaving 11 bases between them. The CDR3 region is CASSLETGLNQPQHF. CDR3 in DNA: TGTGCCAGCAGCTTAGAGACAGGACTGAATCAGCCCCAGCATTTT.

J is TRBJ2-7 and V is TRBV10-3, with TRBD1 matching 7 bases. V trimming: 7 bases; J trimming: 2 bases; junction bases outside the gene matches: 8. Germline CDR1 is ENHRY and CDR2 is SYGVKD. The CDR3 contains 14 residues. The CDR3 bases are TGTGCCATCAAAAGCGACAGGGCACCCTACGAGCAGTACTTC. It is translated as CAIKSDRAPYEQYF.

This sequence joins TRBV5-1 and TRBJ1-1; D is unresolved. The V gene's germline CDR1 is SGHRS and CDR2 YFSETQ. V was trimmed by 4 bases and J by 0 bases, leaving 7 bases between them. This CDR3 is built from 13 residues. The CDR3 DNA follows: TGCGCCAGCAGCCGGACCATGAACACTGAAGCTTTCTTT. Protein product: CASSRTMNTEAFF.

The chain employs TRBV9 and TRBJ2-3, with 7 bases matching TRBD2. Germline assignment: CDR1 SGDLS and CDR2 YYNGEE. The junction had 5 bases not matched to a gene; V was cut back by 2 bases and J by 2 bases. CDR3 length: 15 residues. The CDR3 protein is CASSVSGLYTDTQYF. CDR3 in DNA: TGTGCCAGCAGCGTCTCGGGACTATACACAGATACGCAGTATTTT.

The chain links TRBV6-5 to TRBJ2-1, with 10 bases aligning to TRBD2. Germline V gene lookup returns CDR1 MNHEY and CDR2 SVGAGI. CDR3 length: 14 residues. The trim removed 5 bases at V and 15 bases at J, leaving 13 bases unmatched. CDR3 region: CASSQTSGQRGLFF. CDR3 DNA: TGTGCCAGCAGTCAGACTAGCGGGCAACGGGGTCTGTTCTTC.

The chain joins TRBV28 to TRBJ1-1, with TRBD1 identical over 10 bases. Germline loops: CDR1 MDHEN, CDR2 SYDVKM. With 5 bases clipped from V and 5 bases from J, the junction kept 8 bases outside the gene matches. The CDR3 totals 15 residues. CDR3 region: CASSARDRGFTEAFF. The DNA of the CDR3 is TGTGCCAGCAGTGCCCGGGACAGGGGCTTTACTGAAGCTTTCTTT.

V usage is TRBV24-1 and J usage is TRBJ1-4; no firm D call. V lost 7 bases, J lost 8 bases, and 13 bases lay in between. This CDR3 contains 13 residues. Looked up from germline, CDR1 is KGHDR and CDR2 is SFDVKD. Here the CDR3 reads CATSDGPTEKLFF. Here the CDR3 DNA reads TGTGCCACCAGCGATGGGCCGACGGAAAAACTGTTTTTT.

In the case of this clone: This CDR3 fails to terminate in the conserved phenylalanine or tryptophan, so it likely reflects a read error. The limits of the CDR3 on the DNA are not certain, so only TCRdb's listed CDR3 is given. This chain links TRBV21-1 with TRBJ1-4; the table's TRBD1 call for D was not verified on the DNA. TRBV21-1 is assigned pseudogene status. The CDR3 is 9 residues long, ends included. This CDR3 reads CASSNSFWT.

The rearrangement joins TRBV25-1 to TRBJ2-4; TRBD2 aligns across 7 bases. Trimming removed 8 bases from V and 8 bases from J; junction bases left unmatched: 9. From germline, CDR1 is MGHDK and CDR2 SYGVNS. The CDR3 totals 13 residues. The CDR3 sequence is CASGPLAGDIQYF. The CDR3 DNA reads as TGTGCCAGCGGACCCCTGGCGGGGGACATTCAGTACTTC.